Sequencing of this T cell receptor (beta chain) was carried out in a study of cytomegalovirus exposure and HLA in healthy donors listed by TCRdb under 2017. At the level of the whole study: An earlier analysis of several hundred of the donors reported about 290 Gb of sequence data and some 120 million unique TCR beta sequences from approximately 180 million T cells. An early release covering 500 to 750 HLA-typed donors comprised about 290 gigabases of sequencing data and roughly 86 million unique TCR sequences. The genetic ancestry cluster associated with self-reported Caucasian donors included about four fifths of the 398 genotyped donors. The study aimed to test whether cataloging public T cell receptors could reveal signatures of past pathogen exposure. The T cell repertoires of 700 or so subjects were profiled by immunosequencing and related to cytomegalovirus serostatus. A separate validation cohort of more than 100 different subjects was used in addition to the approximately 670-subject first cohort. The study combined high-throughput TCR immunosequencing, statistical association of individual TCRs with disease status, and machine learning to predict cytomegalovirus infection status. A later analysis re-examined previously published TCR beta repertoires from 500 to 700 donors and added high-resolution HLA genotyping to investigate patterns of TCR occurrence. Rather than drawing on any new phenotypic data, the later analysis identified candidate immune exposures from TCR beta sequences and the way those sequences occurred across donors. An earlier analysis of 587 of the donors used high-throughput TCR beta sequencing to judge whether each TCR beta V gene segment behaved as functional or pseudogenic. Alongside the repertoire data, information on donor age, sex, ethnicity and CMV serostatus was compiled. Genome-wide SNP genotypes for about 65% of the 666 donors were used in a later genetic analysis, which treated that subset as a discovery cohort. All discovery cohort repertoires had been generated using a single sequencing platform. HLA typing included class I and class II loci at four-digit resolution. Typing coverage differed by locus: A, B, C, DRB1 and DQB1 were typed in roughly 620-630 donors, DQA1 in about 510, DPA1 in around 610, and DPB1 in approximately 450. Because of strong linkage in the cohort, roughly five DR-DQ haplotypes were treated as single units for association and clustering. On average, 235,054 unique TCR beta nucleotide sequences were sequenced per donor among about 400 genotyped donors of the cohort, with 15% to 20% of those sequences being non-productive. Results and caveats for the whole study, not just this receptor: The cohort was sequenced for TCR beta chains only, and without alpha or paired-chain data the features that could be detected were limited. A further reported finding was that TCR beta sequences accurately predicted the HLA-A and HLA-B alleles for most subjects in the first cohort. According to a later analysis, most CMV-associated TCR beta chains appeared to be HLA-restricted, and the HLA associations seemed to be driven largely by CMV exposure. When HLA alleles, especially DR and DQ, strongly co-occurred, TCR associations were difficult to assign to individual alleles. In a later analysis, several top co-occurrence clusters were reported to appear linked to parvovirus B19, influenza, CMV and Epstein-Barr virus. Roughly uniform sequencing depth across donors was assumed in presence/absence analyses, although this assumption may not hold. An association between a missense DCLRE1C variant and V-gene and J-gene trimming of TCR beta chains was found in a later genetic analysis and replicated in an independent cohort. The classifier was reported to diagnose cytomegalovirus status with high specificity and sensitivity in both the original and validation cohorts. Because counts were too low, seventeen rarely observed V segments, including chromosome 9 orphons, were excluded from the earlier analysis of several hundred of the donors. Some IMGT-functional V segments, including TRBV6-2 and TRBV6-3, could not be distinguished by the 87-base-pair reads and were therefore excluded. Because HLA typing was missing for some donors at each locus, association tests included only the typed subset. A later genetic analysis reported fewer N-insertions in productive TCRs among donors in an Asian-associated ancestry cluster than the roughly 700-donor mean. The study gave a list of over 150 TCR beta chains associated with cytomegalovirus. Immune exposure information for the cohort was limited to CMV serostatus. Linkage disequilibrium might explain the correlated functional status among segregating V segments, but an unknown experimental factor could not be ruled out. Compared with equally common non-associated chains, HLA-associated TCR beta chains in a later analysis were more clonally expanded and had lower generation probabilities. While some public TCRs were present in many individuals, most TCR sequences turned up only very rarely across donors. The sequencing pipeline was judged likely to have produced a cluster of highly shared sequence variants as a technical artifact. In vitro tests confirmed that three of the cytomegalovirus-associated TCR beta chains recognize cytomegalovirus antigens. It was suggested by the authors that the approach could potentially be generalized to other disease states and immunological phenotypes. A later analysis associated 16,951 TCR beta sequences with specific HLA alleles at a false discovery rate of 0.05. A later analysis found that TCR association rates varied across HLA loci, with DRB1 alleles showing the most associated TCRs and HLA-C alleles the fewest. An earlier analysis of 450 to 750 of the donors showed that most TCR beta V segments appeared in productive rearrangements either about 87% or about 30% of the time, which broadly matched IMGT annotations.

This clone was seen once. What this receptor recognizes is not known. Base qualities are not recorded, but no much larger clone differs from it by a single base. The V end loses 4 bases and the J end loses 6 bases, and a stretch of 19 bases separates them. The CDR3 spans 16 residues, from the cysteine through the phenylalanine. Only CDR3 DNA remains: 48 bases, in frame from the first base. According to the germline V gene, CDR1 reads SGDLS and CDR2 reads YYNGEE. The receptor library was made with the immunoSEQ multiplex PCR assay. For the multiplex PCR, a mixture combining 60 forward primers for TCR Vbeta segments and 13 reverse primers for TCR Jbeta segments was used. The CDR3 region of rearranged TCR beta genes was amplified from genomic DNA with a multiplex PCR assay. On the Illumina HiSeq System, the amplified TCR beta libraries were sequenced as 87-base-pair reads. On the authors' methods: In a later analysis, 70 million to 95 million unique TCR beta chains were counted across the roughly 700 repertoires, and about 9.9 million of these chains were shared by at least two donors. Raw reads were error-corrected and collapsed into unique sequences with a nearest-neighbor algorithm that merged closely related sequences to remove PCR and sequencing errors. CDR3 sequences were aligned to IMGT reference sequences to assign V, D and J gene segments. Each retained sequence needed at least a six-nucleotide match to both a V gene segment and a J gene segment. A rearrangement was called productive if the CDR3 had no stop codons and remained in frame with V and J, and every other rearrangement was called non-productive. Following IMGT convention, CDR3 was defined as the stretch from the second conserved V-encoded cysteine to the conserved J-encoded phenylalanine. In an earlier analysis of roughly 610 of the donors, sequences lacking an unambiguous match to a single V gene segment were excluded. An earlier analysis of approximately 590 of the donors classified V segments as functional when productive rearrangements were above 56.7% and as segregating when the standard deviation between donors was above 5%. To diagnose cytomegalovirus status from the catalog of TCR beta chain sequences, a statistical classification framework was built. In a later analysis, TCR nucleotide sequences were compared against IMGT/GENE-DB human TR gene sequences so that V and J genes could be assigned. A later analysis assigned CDR3 sequences and most-parsimonious VDJ recombination scenarios with the TCRdist pipeline. A later analysis defined each TCR beta chain by its CDR3 amino acid sequence plus V-gene family, and excluded reads lacking a unique V-gene family. A later analysis removed 500 to 600 highly shared, low-generation-probability nucleotide sequences to deal with suspected cross-contamination and a sequencing artifact. In a later analysis, a clonal expansion index for each public chain was calculated from normalized within-repertoire ranks of inferred template counts. In a later analysis, generation probabilities were computed with a VDJ recombination model fitted to out-of-frame rearrangements, and the resulting probabilities were checked against IGoR. In a later analysis, hypergeometric tests were used to score TCR-TCR, TCR-HLA and TCR-CMV co-occurrence, with a repertoire-size bias correction applied to TCR pairs. False discovery rates were estimated in a later analysis by permuting HLA or CMV assignments 20 times. In a later analysis, co-occurring TCRs were grouped using DBSCAN, and TCRdist sequence similarity was added for clustering within HLA-allele-positive subsets. Repertoires with fewer than 30,000 or more than 120,000 public chains, plus five repertoires with anomalous nucleotide sharing, were excluded from co-occurrence clustering. This is the immuneACCESS table as TCRdb keeps it, with only in-frame sequences that have V and J called. A part of the clones is gone; compared with another copy, unresolved V genes explain less than half, and the rest is unexplained. The V and J calls and clone size were taken over from that table, and D and trimming were inferred from the DNA. For this sample the table gives fewer than 95,000 clones, of which 65% to 85% were detected only once. The ten largest make up approximately 16% of the sample.

In total, roughly 670 healthy bone marrow donors made up the cohort. All cohort members were sampled while nominally healthy, although unrecorded immune exposures were likely present. The donor was CMV seropositive and was included in the group of almost 300 seropositive cohort members. Each donor provided a peripheral blood sample, and peripheral blood mononuclear cells were used for TCR beta sequencing. Genomic DNA extraction from the blood cell samples was performed with the Qiagen DNeasy Blood Extraction Kit. The specimen was PBMCs. The receptor was isolated from a middle-aged woman in good health and CMV-seropositive. The V and J genes are TRBV9 and TRBJ2-2; the best D guess is TRBD1, with 6 bases matching. The nucleotides read TGTGCCAGCAGCCCGGGACACACCCCATCGGCCGGGGAGCTGTTTTTT. This sequence encodes CASSPGHTPSAGELFF.